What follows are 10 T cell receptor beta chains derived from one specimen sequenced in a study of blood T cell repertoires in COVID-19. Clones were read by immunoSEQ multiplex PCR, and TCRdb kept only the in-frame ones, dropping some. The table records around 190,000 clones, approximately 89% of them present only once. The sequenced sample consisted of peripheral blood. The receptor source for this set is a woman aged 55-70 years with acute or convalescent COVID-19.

The CDR3 protein is CASSQRDRGSTEAFF. The CDR3 bases are TGCGCCAGCAGCCAACGGGACAGGGGGAGCACTGAAGCTTTCTTT. The V and J genes are TRBV4-1 and TRBJ1-1, with 11 bases that match TRBD1. V trimming: 2 bases; J trimming: 4 bases; junction bases outside the gene matches: 3. CDR1 MGHRA and CDR2 YSYEKL come from the germline V gene. The CDR3 consists of 15 residues.

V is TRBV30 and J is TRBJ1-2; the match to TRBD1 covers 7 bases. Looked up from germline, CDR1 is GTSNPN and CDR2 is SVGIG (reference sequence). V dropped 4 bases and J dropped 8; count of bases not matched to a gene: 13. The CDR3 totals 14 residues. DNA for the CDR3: TGTGCCTGGAAACTTGCGGCAGGGGGGCCCGGCTACACCTTC. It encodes CAWKLAAGGPGYTF.

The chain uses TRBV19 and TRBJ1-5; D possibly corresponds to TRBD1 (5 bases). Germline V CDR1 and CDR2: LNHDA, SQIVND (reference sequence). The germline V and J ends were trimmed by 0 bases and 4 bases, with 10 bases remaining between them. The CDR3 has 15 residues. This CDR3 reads CASSIDGRVNQPQHF. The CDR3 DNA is TGTGCCAGTAGTATAGATGGCAGGGTGAATCAGCCCCAGCATTTT.

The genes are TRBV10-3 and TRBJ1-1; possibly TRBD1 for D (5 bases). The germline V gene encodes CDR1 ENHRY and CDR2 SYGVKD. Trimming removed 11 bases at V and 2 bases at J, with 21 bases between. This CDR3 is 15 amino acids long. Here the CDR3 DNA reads TGTGCCGTGAAACTCGGGGGAGAGGGTAACACTGAAGCTTTCTTT. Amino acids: CAVKLGGEGNTEAFF.

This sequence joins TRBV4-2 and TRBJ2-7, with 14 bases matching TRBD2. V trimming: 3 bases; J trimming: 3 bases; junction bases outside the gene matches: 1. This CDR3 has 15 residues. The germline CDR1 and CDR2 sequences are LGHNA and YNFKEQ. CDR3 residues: CASSQGLAGVYEQYF. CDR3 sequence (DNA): TGTGCCAGCAGCCAGGGACTAGCGGGAGTCTACGAGCAGTACTTC.

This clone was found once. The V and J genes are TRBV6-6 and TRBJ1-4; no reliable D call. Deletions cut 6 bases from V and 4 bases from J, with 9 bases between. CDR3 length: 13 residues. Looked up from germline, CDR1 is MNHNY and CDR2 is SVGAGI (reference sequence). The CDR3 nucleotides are TGTGCCAGCAGGCCCCACAATAATGAAAAACTGTTTTTT. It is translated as CASRPHNNEKLFF.

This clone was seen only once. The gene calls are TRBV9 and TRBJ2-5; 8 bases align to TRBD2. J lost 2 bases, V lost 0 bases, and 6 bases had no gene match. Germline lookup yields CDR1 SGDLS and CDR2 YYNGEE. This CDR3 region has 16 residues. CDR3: CASSVGTGGGQETQYF. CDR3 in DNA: TGTGCCAGCAGCGTAGGGACGGGAGGGGGGCAAGAGACCCAGTACTTC.

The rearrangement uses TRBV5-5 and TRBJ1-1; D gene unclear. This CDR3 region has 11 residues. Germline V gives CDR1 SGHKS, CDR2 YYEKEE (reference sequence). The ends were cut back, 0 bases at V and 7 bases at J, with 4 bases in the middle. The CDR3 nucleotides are TGTGCCAGCAGCTTGGGCGTTGAAGCTTTCTTT. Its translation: CASSLGVEAFF.

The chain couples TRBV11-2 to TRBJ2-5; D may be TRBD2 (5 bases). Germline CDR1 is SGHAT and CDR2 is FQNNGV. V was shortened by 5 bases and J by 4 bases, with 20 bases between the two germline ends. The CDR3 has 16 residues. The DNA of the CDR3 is TGTGCCAGCAGCCGAAACTATGGACTGGTCGGAGAGACCCAGTACTTC. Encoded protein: CASSRNYGLVGETQYF.

CDR3 DNA sequence: TGTGCCAGTAGTATGGGAGAGAACTATGGCTACACCTTC. This sequence encodes CASSMGENYGYTF. This sequence joins TRBV19 and TRBJ1-2; D is undetermined. The CDR3 runs to 13 residues. The germline V gene has CDR1 LNHDA and CDR2 SQIVND (reference sequence). V lost 3 bases and J lost 2, with 7 bases in between.